The 25 T cell receptor beta chains reported below all come from one sample, sequenced in a study of cytomegalovirus exposure and HLA in healthy donors. Primers included in the PCR were 60 Vbeta and 13 Jbeta primers. Repertoires were generated with immunoSEQ multiplex PCR, while TCRdb's copy carries only in-frame clones and drops some. The sample lists 95,000 to 100,000 clones; about three quarters were seen once. Specimen: PBMCs. Receptors were obtained from a man aged 55-75 years in good health and CMV-seropositive.

The J gene is TRBJ2-3, the V gene TRBV30; the match to TRBD2 covers 9 bases. The ends lost 5 bases at V and 4 bases at J; junction bases unmatched: 7. Germline lookup yields CDR1 GTSNPN and CDR2 SVGIG (reference sequence). The CDR3 is 14 amino acids. CDR3 coding DNA: TGTGCCTGGGCGGGGGGGCCGTACGCAGATACGCAGTATTTT. This encodes CAWAGGPYADTQYF.

The count of this clone is one. This chain joins TRBV11-2 and TRBJ2-2; TRBD2 is a possible D gene (5 bases). Germline V gene lookup returns CDR1 SGHAT and CDR2 FQNNGV. This CDR3 is built from 14 residues. Trimming shortened V by 3 bases and J by 2 bases, and 7 bases separated the two germline ends. CDR3 sequence (DNA): TGTGCCAGCAGCTTGAGCGGTAACACCGGGGAGCTGTTTTTT. Translation gives CASSLSGNTGELFF. The full variable domain, its missing parts supplied by reference TRBV11-2 and TRBJ2-2, is EAGVAQSPRYKIIEKRQSVAFWCNPISGHATLYWYQQILGQGPKLLIQFQNNGVVDDSQLPKDRFSAERLKGVDSTLKIQPAKLEDSAVYLCASSLSGNTGELFFGEGSRLTVL.

This clone was observed a single time. V gene TRBV7-3 combines with J gene TRBJ2-1, with 11 bases matching TRBD2. Germline CDR1 and CDR2: SGHTA and FQGTGA. The CDR3 has 15 residues. Unmatched junction bases numbered 3, after V lost 1 base and J lost 7 bases. DNA of the CDR3: TGTGCCAGCAGCTTAATCCGACTAGCGGGGAATGAGCAGTTCTTC. It encodes CASSLIRLAGNEQFF. Full variable domain (missing parts from reference TRBV7-3 and TRBJ2-1): GAGVSQTPSNKVTEKGKYVELRCDPISGHTALYWYRQSLGQGPEFLIYFQGTGAADDSGLPNDRFFAVRPEGSVSTLKIQRTERGDSAVYLCASSLIRLAGNEQFFGPGTRLTVL.

The rearrangement joins TRBV4-2 to TRBJ2-3, with 12 bases aligning to TRBD2. Germline V gene lookup returns CDR1 LGHNA and CDR2 YNFKEQ. V gave up 1 base and J gave up 0 bases; unmatched junction bases: 2. This CDR3 is 17 amino acids long. CDR3 region: CASSQGGLAGSTDTQYF. The CDR3 DNA follows: TGTGCCAGCAGCCAAGGAGGACTAGCGGGGAGCACAGATACGCAGTATTTT.

This clone was observed a handful of times. The rearrangement links TRBV6-5 to TRBJ1-6, with 10 bases matching TRBD1. Germline V gene data show CDR1 as MNHEY and CDR2 as SVGAGI. J was trimmed by 9 bases and V by 7 bases; bases with no gene match: 3. The CDR3 totals 13 residues. CDR3 nucleotide sequence: TGTGCCAGCAAGACAGGGGGCCGTTCACCCCTCCACTTT. It translates to CASKTGGRSPLHF.

The V and J genes are TRBV30 and TRBJ1-2; TRBD1 matches at 7 bases. CDR1 and CDR2 from the germline V gene are GTSNPN and SVGIG (reference sequence). The trim removed 3 bases at V and 7 bases at J, leaving 8 bases unmatched. CDR3 length equals 13 residues. The CDR3 is CAWSAGQTLGYTF. CDR3 in DNA: TGTGCCTGGAGCGCGGGACAGACCCTTGGCTACACCTTC.

The chain joins TRBV2 to TRBJ1-2; no firm D call. The germline V and J ends were trimmed by 4 bases and 6 bases, with 15 bases remaining between them. The CDR3 has 14 residues. Germline values: CDR1 SNHLY, CDR2 FYNNEI. In DNA, the CDR3 is TGTGCCAGCAGTGGCCCTAGAGCACCTAATGGCTACACCTTC. Amino acid sequence: CASSGPRAPNGYTF.

This rearrangement joins TRBV11-2 to TRBJ2-3; 12 bases fit TRBD2. The V and J ends lost 5 bases and 14 bases, in that order; junction bases with no gene match: 11. Germline V lookup: CDR1 SGHAT, CDR2 FQNNGV. This CDR3 spans 14 amino acids. CDR3 loop: CASSRLAGAPSPYF. In DNA form, the CDR3 reads TGTGCCAGCAGCCGACTAGCGGGGGCCCCCTCTCCGTATTTT.

The rearrangement links TRBV4-3 to TRBJ2-5; D ambiguous. CDR3 length: 14 amino acids. Germline CDR1 reads LGHNA; CDR2 reads YSLEER. V was pared by 6 bases and J by 5 bases, with 16 bases between. The CDR3 DNA reads TGCGCCAGCAGTCTCCAGGCTCTCCAGGAGACCCAGTACTTC. This encodes CASSLQALQETQYF.

The rearrangement links TRBV6-4 to TRBJ2-3; 8 bases are a match to TRBD2. The CDR3 length is 16 residues. The V segment lost 0 bases and the J segment 2 bases; nucleotides outside the gene matches: 4. Germline assignment: CDR1 MRHNA and CDR2 SNTAGT. The CDR3 region has the DNA TGTGCCAGCAGTGACTCAGCGGGGGCCAACACAGATACGCAGTATTTT. Amino acid sequence: CASSDSAGANTDTQYF.

This rearrangement joins TRBV6-5 to TRBJ1-4; 7 bases match TRBD1. The germline CDR1 and CDR2 sequences are MNHEY and SVGAGI. Trimming removed 5 bases from V and 6 bases from J; junction bases left unmatched: 9. This CDR3 comprises 15 residues. The CDR3, as DNA: TGTGCCAGCAGTCCAGGAGACAGGGCCTATGAAAAACTGTTTTTT. Protein product: CASSPGDRAYEKLFF.

The chain combines TRBV19 with TRBJ2-5; 9 nucleotides match TRBD2. Germline V lookup: CDR1 LNHDA, CDR2 SQIVND (reference sequence). With V trimmed by 0 bases and J by 1 base, 12 bases remained unmatched. The CDR3 runs to 19 residues. CDR3 residues: CASSIDLWLAGWAQETQYF. The CDR3 DNA is TGTGCCAGTAGTATAGATCTATGGCTAGCGGGGTGGGCCCAAGAGACCCAGTACTTC.

J is TRBJ1-1 and V is TRBV6-6; D gene ambiguous. CDR1 and CDR2 from the germline V gene are MNHNY and SVGAGI (reference sequence). The CDR3 consists of 12 residues. V was pared by 6 bases and J by 5 bases, with 10 bases between. CDR3 DNA: TGTGCCAGCAGCGGACGGGGTACTGAAGCTTTCTTT. It translates to CASSGRGTEAFF.

This chain's CDR3 is CASSSPPGQVNSPLHF. The CDR3 DNA sequence: TGTGCCAGCAGTTCCCCCCCGGGACAGGTGAATTCACCCCTCCACTTT. The V gene is TRBV27, the J gene TRBJ1-6; 8 nucleotides line up with TRBD1. Trimming removed 4 bases from V and 7 bases from J; junction bases left unmatched: 9. The CDR3 totals 16 residues. Germline V CDR1 and CDR2: MNHEY, SMNVEV (reference sequence).

There are a few counts of this clone. The CDR3 sequence: CASSLRGLAGGSYNEQFF. CDR3 sequence (DNA): TGTGCCAGCAGCTTAAGGGGACTAGCGGGGGGTTCCTACAATGAGCAGTTCTTC. The chain uses TRBV7-3 and TRBJ2-1; 15 bases are a match to TRBD2. Germline lookup yields CDR1 SGHTA and CDR2 FQGTGA. V lost 1 base and J lost 1; bases outside the gene matches: 2. CDR3 size: 18 residues.

The gene calls are TRBV14 and TRBJ2-7; no clear D. The CDR3 runs to 11 residues. The germline V gene encodes CDR1 SGHDN and CDR2 FVKESK. V shed 4 bases and J shed 3 bases, with 4 bases lying between them. The CDR3 DNA follows: TGTGCCAGCAGCCTAAACTACGAGCAGTACTTC. Translation: CASSLNYEQYF. The complete variable domain, with remaining parts taken from reference TRBV14 and TRBJ2-7, reads EAGVTQFPSHSVIEKGQTVTLRCDPISGHDNLYWYRRVMGKEIKFLLHFVKESKQDESGMPNNRFLAERTGGTYSTLKVQPAELEDSGVYFCASSLNYEQYFGPGTRLTVT.

CDR3 sequence: CASSPRTGGRTEAFF. Here the CDR3 DNA reads TGTGCCAGTAGTCCCAGGACAGGGGGGCGGACTGAAGCTTTCTTT. The V gene is TRBV19, the J gene TRBJ1-1; 10 bases line up with TRBD1. CDR3 length: 15 residues. Per the germline V gene, CDR1 is LNHDA and CDR2 is SQIVND (reference sequence). Trimming cost V 5 bases and J 5 bases; bases outside gene matches: 8.

The chain recombines TRBV5-6 with TRBJ2-7, with TRBD2 matching 7 bases. The germline V gene encodes CDR1 SGHDT and CDR2 YYEEEE. V lost 4 bases and J lost 4; bases outside the gene matches: 14. This CDR3 spans 16 amino acids. The CDR3 region has the DNA TGTGCCAGCAGCCGACTGCCGGGGAGGGCGGGATACGAGCAGTACTTC. This sequence encodes CASSRLPGRAGYEQYF.

The CDR3 DNA sequence: TGTGCCACCCAACCGGACAGGGGAGGCGTCGATGAGCAGTTCTTC. This codes for CATQPDRGGVDEQFF. The genes are TRBV2 and TRBJ2-1, with 9 bases matching TRBD1. The CDR3 covers 15 residues. V lost 10 bases to trimming and J lost 8 bases; unmatched junction nucleotides: 15. The V gene's germline CDR1 is SNHLY and CDR2 FYNNEI.

The chain carries TRBV30 and TRBJ2-7, with 8 nucleotides matching TRBD1. With 3 bases clipped from V and 6 bases from J, the junction kept 4 bases outside the gene matches. From germline, CDR1 is GTSNPN and CDR2 SVGIG (reference sequence). The CDR3 has 12 amino acids. CDR3 DNA: TGTGCCTGGAGGGACAGGGCTCGCGAGCAGTACTTC. Its translation is CAWRDRAREQYF.

The chain joins TRBV5-1 to TRBJ1-4; 7 bases align to TRBD1. This CDR3 has 13 residues. V trimming: 6 bases; J trimming: 2 bases; junction bases outside the gene matches: 1. Germline CDR1 SGHRS, CDR2 YFSETQ. CDR3 DNA sequence: TGCGCCAGCACCAGGGGGACTAATGAAAAACTGTTTTTT. Amino acid sequence: CASTRGTNEKLFF.

This clone has a single count. The rearrangement uses TRBV2 and TRBJ1-2, with 9 bases aligning to TRBD1. The CDR3 contains 14 residues. V shed 5 bases, J shed 7 bases, and the junction held 8 bases outside the gene matches. The germline V gene has CDR1 SNHLY and CDR2 FYNNEI. The CDR3 loop is CASSTDRGSSGYTF. CDR3 bases: TGTGCCAGCAGTACAGACAGGGGGTCGTCTGGCTACACCTTC.

The gene calls are TRBV7-3 and TRBJ2-2; D not resolved. The CDR3 is made up of 14 amino acids. Trimming stripped 2 bases from V and 6 bases from J, with 10 bases between. Germline V gene lookup returns CDR1 SGHTA and CDR2 FQGTGA. CDR3 in amino acids: CASSLLGVAGELFF. For the CDR3, the DNA is TGTGCCAGCAGCTTACTAGGTGTAGCCGGGGAGCTGTTTTTT.

V usage is TRBV5-1 and J usage is TRBJ2-2; D possibly corresponds to TRBD1 (5 bases). Germline-derived CDR1 and CDR2 are SGHRS and YFSETQ. V was shortened by 4 bases and J by 2 bases, with 12 bases between the two germline ends. The CDR3 loop spans 15 amino acids. The CDR3 protein is CASSLTAINTGELFF. The CDR3 DNA is TGCGCCAGCAGCCTGACAGCAATCAACACCGGGGAGCTGTTTTTT.

The genes are TRBV6-6 and TRBJ1-6, with D unclear. This CDR3 has 16 residues. Deletions cut 8 bases from V and 0 bases from J, with 14 bases between. Germline values: CDR1 MNHNY, CDR2 SVGAGI (reference sequence). The CDR3 region has the DNA TGTGCCAGCGCGGCCTTTCCCACCTCCTATAATTCACCCCTCCACTTT. It encodes CASAAFPTSYNSPLHF.